The 17 T cell receptor beta chains presented below share a single source sample, sequenced in a study of cytomegalovirus exposure and HLA in healthy donors. The study ran its PCR with 60 Vbeta and 13 Jbeta primers. The protocol was immunoSEQ multiplex PCR, while the TCRdb copy is restricted to in-frame clones and leaves out a portion. The table records 130,000 to 150,000 clones, over 70% of them present only once. The sequenced sample was PBMCs. These TCRs come from a man aged 18 to 35 in good health and CMV-seronegative.

This chain links TRBV5-1 with TRBJ2-5, with D possibly TRBD2 on 6 matching bases. The closer fit of TRBJ2-7 to the DNA end suggests the J call may be wrong. Germline CDR1 is SGHRS and CDR2 is YFSETQ. The CDR3 extends over 16 amino acids. This CDR3 is CASSRASGTGPYEQYF. In DNA, the CDR3 is TGCGCCAGCAGCCGGGCCTCCGGGACTGGTCCCTACGAGCAGTACTTC.

A remark on this clone: The junction differs from germline at one of its ends, possibly a read error. The rearrangement links TRBV7-9 to TRBJ2-2; D gene ambiguous. The CDR3 is 11 amino acids. Germline lookup yields CDR1 SEHNR and CDR2 FQNEAQ (reference sequence). In nucleotides, the CDR3 is TGTTCCAGCACACTAACCGGGGAGCTGTTTTTT. This sequence encodes CSSTLTGELFF.

This chain connects TRBV5-4 to TRBJ2-2, with 8 bases matching TRBD2. Germline CDR1 and CDR2: SGHNT and YYREEE (reference sequence). This CDR3 is 17 amino acids long. With V trimmed by 4 bases and J by 5 bases, 13 bases remained unmatched. The CDR3 bases are TGTGCCAGCAGCCCCCCGAGAGTAGCGGGGAAGACCGGGGAGCTGTTTTTT. It specifies CASSPPRVAGKTGELFF.

The chain couples TRBV9 to TRBJ1-2, with D unclear. V lost 0 bases and J 2 bases, leaving 8 bases between the germline ends. The V gene's germline CDR1 is SGDLS and CDR2 YYNGEE. CDR3 length: 14 residues. The CDR3 spells CASSVASGNYGYTF. The CDR3 DNA follows: TGTGCCAGCAGCGTAGCTTCCGGGAACTATGGCTACACCTTC.

V and J are TRBV30 and TRBJ1-2; tentative D call: TRBD1 (6 bases). Per germline, CDR1 GTSNPN and CDR2 SVGIG (reference sequence). This CDR3 has 17 residues. V lost 0 bases and J 6 bases, leaving 23 bases between the germline ends. The CDR3 is CAWSVKFIRGNVNGYTF. The CDR3 DNA follows: TGTGCCTGGAGTGTCAAGTTTATCAGGGGCAACGTAAATGGCTACACCTTC.

The genes are TRBV5-6 and TRBJ1-2, with TRBD1 as a possible D gene (5 bases). The V end lost 2 bases, the J end lost 1 base, and 15 bases lay between the germline ends. Germline-derived CDR1 and CDR2 are SGHDT and YYEEEE. The CDR3 length is 16 residues. CDR3 protein: CASSLPRQTFNYGYTF. The CDR3 nucleotides read TGTGCCAGCAGCTTACCGAGACAGACGTTTAACTATGGCTACACCTTC.

This clone was seen only a few times. The chain has TRBV30 and TRBJ1-1; 8 nucleotides match TRBD1. Looked up from germline, CDR1 is GTSNPN and CDR2 is SVGIG (reference sequence). After removal of 2 bases from V and 7 bases from J, the junction contained 3 bases not matched to a gene. The CDR3 is made up of 12 amino acids. CDR3 nucleotides: TGTGCCTGGAGTTTTACAGGGGGTGAAGCTTTCTTT. This codes for CAWSFTGGEAFF.

The chain links TRBV7-6 to TRBJ1-3; 7 nucleotides line up with TRBD1. CDR1 is SGHVS, CDR2 FNYEAQ, per germline. Trimming at V came to 0 bases and at J to 7 bases, leaving 6 bases not matched to a gene. This CDR3 contains 15 residues. CDR3 coding DNA: TGTGCCAGCAGCTTAGCGCTAGGCAGGGGGAACACCATATATTTT. It is translated as CASSLALGRGNTIYF.

The rearrangement links TRBV15 to TRBJ1-2, with a possible D match to TRBD1 (5 bases). Trimming pared 3 bases from V and 1 base from J, leaving 12 bases between. This CDR3 region has 15 residues. Germline V gene sequence: CDR1 LNHNV, CDR2 YYDKDF (reference sequence). The CDR3 loop is CATSRIARDNYGYTF. In DNA form, the CDR3 reads TGTGCCACCAGCAGGATTGCCAGGGATAACTATGGCTACACCTTC.

This clone was recorded only once. V is TRBV7-2 and J is TRBJ1-3; 7 bases match TRBD1. This CDR3 region has 17 residues. Looked up from germline, CDR1 is SGHTA and CDR2 is FQGNSA. V shed 5 bases and J 4 bases; nucleotides not matched to a gene: 14. CDR3 nucleotide sequence: TGTGCCAGCAGCCATCCAAACAGGGGTTTTCTCGGAAACACCATATATTTT. This translates into CASSHPNRGFLGNTIYF.

The chain employs TRBV5-1 and TRBJ2-2; unclear D gene. Germline loops: CDR1 SGHRS, CDR2 YFSETQ. Trimming took 2 bases from V and 1 from J, leaving 9 bases between them. This CDR3 comprises 15 residues. The CDR3 DNA is TGCGCCAGCAGCTTCCCACCAGGGAACACCGGGGAGCTGTTTTTT. Translated, it gives CASSFPPGNTGELFF.

The gene calls are TRBV6-4 and TRBJ2-6, with TRBD1 as a possible D gene (5 bases). The CDR3 contains 15 residues. V gave up 0 bases and J gave up 3 bases, with 6 bases separating them. CDR1 is MRHNA, CDR2 SNTAGT, per germline. CDR3 sequence reads: CASSDSQGGANVLTF. CDR3 nucleotide sequence: TGTGCCAGCAGTGACTCCCAGGGTGGGGCCAACGTCCTGACTTTC.

V usage is TRBV29-1 and J usage is TRBJ2-5, with 10 bases lining up with TRBD2. V dropped 5 bases and J dropped 5; count of bases not matched to a gene: 5. Germline CDR1 and CDR2: SQVTM and ANQGSEA. This CDR3 has 13 residues. CDR3 loop: CSVPTSGWETQYF. CDR3 DNA sequence: TGCAGCGTTCCGACTAGCGGGTGGGAGACCCAGTACTTC.

The J gene is TRBJ2-1, the V gene TRBV5-6, with 13 bases matching TRBD2. V lost 4 bases to trimming and J lost 6 bases; unmatched junction nucleotides: 4. Germline CDR1 reads SGHDT; CDR2 reads YYEEEE. The CDR3 runs 15 residues. CDR3 DNA: TGTGCCAGCAGCCCAACTAGCGGGGGGGCCAATGAGCAGTTCTTC. Translation: CASSPTSGGANEQFF.

This clone was seen a handful of times. V usage is TRBV11-3 and J usage is TRBJ2-5; the D is unclear. Per the germline V gene, CDR1 is SGHNT and CDR2 is YENEEA. The CDR3 length is 15 residues. V lost 1 base and J 2 bases, leaving 11 bases between the germline ends. This CDR3 reads CASSLGASGQETQYF. The CDR3 DNA reads TGTGCCAGCAGCTTAGGGGCATCAGGACAAGAGACCCAGTACTTC. The full variable domain, in which reference TRBV11-3 and TRBJ2-5 provide the parts outside the CDR3, is EAGVVQSPRYKIIEKKQPVAFWCNPISGHNTLYWYLQNLGQGPELLIRYENEEAVDDSQLPKDRFSAERLKGVDSTLKIQPAELGDSAVYLCASSLGASGQETQYFGPGTRLLVL.

J is TRBJ2-7 and V is TRBV5-1; possibly TRBD1 for D (6 bases). Germline V CDR1 and CDR2: SGHRS, YFSETQ. With 0 bases removed from V and 6 bases from J, the gap between germline ends came to 13 bases. The CDR3 spans 14 residues. CDR3 in amino acids: CASSLALGAGEQYF. CDR3 DNA sequence: TGCGCCAGCAGCTTGGCCTTGGGGGCGGGCGAGCAGTACTTC. Complete variable domain (other parts from reference TRBV5-1 and TRBJ2-7): KAGVTQTPRYLIKTRGQQVTLSCSPISGHRSVSWYQQTPGQGLQFLFEYFSETQRNKGNFPGRFSGRQFSNSRSEMNVSTLELGDSALYLCASSLALGAGEQYFGPGTRLTVT.

This clone was counted only a few times. The chain uses TRBV6-5 and TRBJ2-5; possible D gene TRBD1, 6 bases. Germline V gene lookup returns CDR1 MNHEY and CDR2 SVGAGI. The V end was cut by 1 base, the J end by 4 bases, with 10 bases between. This CDR3 comprises 14 residues. In DNA form, the CDR3 reads TGTGCCAGCAGTTACTTCGGCAGGGGAGAGACCCAGTACTTC. Amino acids: CASSYFGRGETQYF.